Listed below are T cell receptor beta chains from one sample, sequenced in a study of shared clonotypes between healthy human individuals. Sequencing was performed with immunoSEQ multiplex PCR; in TCRdb, only in-frame clones are kept and a portion is missing. The repertoire holds approximately 620,000 clones, with more than 95% as singletons. The sample comprised naive CD4+ T cells sorted from blood. All receptors come from a woman in her 30s in good health. The CDR3 runs from the conserved cysteine through the conserved F or W. Each record gives: J gene, clone size, V gene, CDR3 length, D gene, CDR3 DNA, CDR3 protein. A D gene is named only where the DNA matches it firmly. Size is omitted from some rows. Given values are once, few, many or a class for expanded clones.

TRBJ2-1 . TRBV7-8 16 TRBD2 TGTGCCAGCAGCTTAGCCGGGGGGACCTCCTACAATGAGCAGTTCTTC CASSLAGGTSYNEQFF
TRBJ2-4 . TRBV6-1 13 TRBD2 TGTGCCATCCAGCGGGAATATGGGGACATTCAGTACTTC CAIQREYGDIQYF
TRBJ1-1 . TRBV21-1 15 . TGTGCCAGCAGCAAAGTTCAAGGATCGGCCACTGAAGCTTTCTTT CASSKVQGSATEAFF
TRBJ1-2 once TRBV4-1 16 . TGCGCCAGCAGCCCCATTGGAGGGACGAGGTCTTATGGCTACACCTTC CASSPIGGTRSYGYTF
TRBJ2-7 . TRBV27 17 . TGTGCCAGCAGTTCTGTTTTTCCTGAGGGGTCCCCCTACGAGCAGTACTTC CASSSVFPEGSPYEQYF
TRBJ1-3 . TRBV25-1 13 . TGTGCCAGTTCATCCAGCTCTGGAAACACCATATATTTT CASSSSSGNTIYF
TRBJ2-7 . TRBV6-1 15 TRBD2 TGTGCCAGCAGTCGTAGCGGGGCGAGCTCCTACGAGCAGTACTTC CASSRSGASSYEQYF
TRBJ2-7 . TRBV6-6 14 . TGTGCCAGCAGTTCCTCCGGGCCGAAAGGGGAGCAGTACTTC CASSSSGPKGEQYF
TRBJ2-6 . TRBV7-2 16 . TGTGCCAGCAGCTTGACAGTATTTCTTGGGGCCAACGTCCTGACTTTC CASSLTVFLGANVLTF
TRBJ1-6 . TRBV28 14 . TGTGCCAGCAGTTTAGTCAGTTTGCATTCACCCCTCCACTTT CASSLVSLHSPLHF
TRBJ2-3 . TRBV7-2 14 . TGTGCCAGCAGCTCCCGCGGAGGCTCAGATACGCAGTATTTT CASSSRGGSDTQYF
TRBJ2-2 . TRBV30 15 . TGTGCCTGGAGTGAAGGACGGCAGAACACCGGGGAGCTGTTTTTT CAWSEGRQNTGELFF
TRBJ2-1 once TRBV28 12 . TGTGTTTCGGGGGCAACCTACAATGAGCAGTTCTTC CVSGATYNEQFF
TRBJ2-6 . TRBV4-1 17 . TGCGCCAGCAGCCAAGTAACTGCAACTACTGGGGCCAACGTCCTGACTTTC CASSQVTATTGANVLTF
TRBJ1-1 . TRBV2 10 . TGTGCCGCGGGGAGTGAGCCTGCTTTCTTT CAAGSEPAFF
TRBJ1-2 . TRBV28 13 TRBD1 TGTGCCAGCAGTTCGGGACAGGGCGGTGGCTACACCTTC CASSSGQGGGYTF
TRBJ2-5 . TRBV18 15 TRBD2 TGTGCCAGCTCCCGGACTAGCGGGGGTCAAGAGACCCAGTACTTC CASSRTSGGQETQYF
TRBJ1-2 . TRBV11-2 15 TRBD1 TGTGCCAGCAGCCCAGCGGGACAGGGGGGCTATGGCTACACCTTC CASSPAGQGGYGYTF
TRBJ1-5 . TRBV5-1 14 . TGCGCCAGCAGCCGGGGGGAGTCGGGGCAGCCCCAGCATTTT CASSRGESGQPQHF
TRBJ1-4 . TRBV5-1 12 TRBD1 TGCGCCAGCAGCAGGGACAGGGAGGAACTGTTTTTT CASSRDREELFF
TRBJ2-1 . TRBV4-1 15 TRBD2 TGCGCCAGCAGCCAATTTAGCGGGATTTACAATGAGCAGTTCTTC CASSQFSGIYNEQFF
TRBJ2-2 . TRBV10-3 17 TRBD2 TGTGCCATCAGTGGGGGACTAGCGGGAGGCGTTACCGGGGAGCTGTTTTTT CAISGGLAGGVTGELFF
TRBJ1-5 . TRBV27 16 . TGTGCCAGCAGTTTAAAAGCAGGGTTTAGGGATCAGCCCCAGCATTTT CASSLKAGFRDQPQHF
TRBJ1-3 once TRBV7-9 15 . TGTGCCAGCAGCGCGAGCAGAATCAATAGAAACACCATATATTTT CASSASRINRNTIYF
TRBJ2-1 . TRBV2 14 . TGTGCCAGCAGGCGCCCGGACCGCTACAATGAGCAGTTCTTC CASRRPDRYNEQFF
TRBJ2-7 . TRBV28 12 . TGTGCCAGCAGCAAGACGGGCTACGAGCAGTACTTC CASSKTGYEQYF
TRBJ1-4 . TRBV6-5 14 . TGTGCCAGCAGTCACAGGGCCACTAATGAAAAACTGTTTTTT CASSHRATNEKLFF
TRBJ2-7 . TRBV5-1 14 . TGCGCCAGCAGCTTTTCGGGAACAACCTACGAGCAGTACTTC CASSFSGTTYEQYF
TRBJ1-5 . TRBV4-2 16 . TGTGCCAGCAGCCAAGATGTTTCGGCGATCAATCAGCCCCAGCATTTT CASSQDVSAINQPQHF
TRBJ2-1 . TRBV4-1 18 . TGCGCCAGCAGCCATCCTGTCTCGGCGGGAAAAACCTACAATGAGCAGTTCTTC CASSHPVSAGKTYNEQFF
TRBJ2-2 once TRBV5-1 16 TRBD1 TGCGCCAGCAGCTTGCCCGGGACAGGGGGCACCGGGGAGCTGTTTTTT CASSLPGTGGTGELFF
TRBJ2-1 . TRBV20-1 11 . TGCAGTGCTAGAAAGGGAAATGAGCAGTTCTTC CSARKGNEQFF
TRBJ2-7 . TRBV7-2 14 . TGTGCCAGCAGCAGCCGGGACGACTCCTACGAGCAGTACTTC CASSSRDDSYEQYF
TRBJ1-5 . TRBV4-1 13 . TGCGCCAGCAGCCGGGTCGTCGCGGAGCCCCAGCATTTT CASSRVVAEPQHF
TRBJ2-7 . TRBV6-1 15 TRBD1 TGTGCCAGCAGTGAAGATGGGACAGGGGGGTACGAGCAGTACTTC CASSEDGTGGYEQYF
TRBJ2-3 . TRBV7-3 15 . TGTGCCAGCAGCTTGGCGGGTGCTAGCACAGATACGCAGTATTTT CASSLAGASTDTQYF
TRBJ1-4 . TRBV19 13 TRBD1 TGTGCCAGCTCGGGACAGCGTAATGAAAAACTGTTTTTT CASSGQRNEKLFF
TRBJ1-1 . TRBV7-2 15 . TGTGCCAGCAGCCGACAGGTCGGCGACTTCGGTTGGGCTTTCTTT CASSRQVGDFGWAFF
TRBJ1-2 . TRBV9 16 . TGTGCCAGCAGCGTAGGACGCGGGCCGGACAGCTATGGCTACACCTTC CASSVGRGPDSYGYTF
TRBJ1-1 . TRBV11-2 13 TRBD1 TGTGCCAGCAGCTTACAGGGGGGGAAGGAAGCTTTCTTT CASSLQGGKEAFF
TRBJ2-3 . TRBV18 16 . TGTGCCAGCTCACCACGGGGGGAGTTTGGCACAGATACGCAGTATTTT CASSPRGEFGTDTQYF
TRBJ1-3 . TRBV15 18 . TGTGCCACCAGCAGAGCTAAAGACGGCACTCCCTCTGGAAACACCATATATTTT CATSRAKDGTPSGNTIYF
TRBJ1-5 . TRBV5-1 13 . TGCGCCAGCAGCTTGGGACCCGAGCAGCCCCAGCATTTT CASSLGPEQPQHF
TRBJ1-5 . TRBV28 12 . TGTGCCAGCAGCTTGGTGAATCAGCCCCAGCATTTT CASSLVNQPQHF
TRBJ2-3 . TRBV11-2 13 . TGTGCCAGCAGCCCAACCCTTGGGACTCAGCAGTATTTT CASSPTLGTQQYF
TRBJ1-5 . TRBV2 15 TRBD1 TGTGCCAGCAGTAGCCGGGACAGGGGACACCAGCCCCAGCATTTT CASSSRDRGHQPQHF
TRBJ2-1 . TRBV2 13 . TGTGCCAGCAGCCGGGAGAGTTACAATGAGCAGTTCTTC CASSRESYNEQFF
TRBJ2-7 . TRBV27 15 TRBD1 TGTGCCAGCAGTTTTCAGGGACAGGGAACCCACGAGCAGTACTTC CASSFQGQGTHEQYF
TRBJ1-5 . TRBV10-3 16 TRBD1 TGTGCCAGCAGCGCGCGACAGGGTGTGGGCAATCAGCCCCAGCATTTT CASSARQGVGNQPQHF
TRBJ2-3 . TRBV7-9 11 . TGCGGGGCAAGCAGCACAGATACGCAGTATTTT CGASSTDTQYF
TRBJ1-2 . TRBV5-1 15 . TGCGCCAGCAGGAACCCCCAGGGTGGGGGAAGGGGCTACACCTTC CASRNPQGGGRGYTF
TRBJ1-1 . TRBV6-6 14 . TGTGCCAGCAGTTACGGGCCACAAGAGGCTGAAGCTTTCTTT CASSYGPQEAEAFF
TRBJ2-7 . TRBV11-2 19 . TGTGCCAGCAGCCGCCACTACGTCCCCTTTGAGTCTTCAACCTACGAGCAGTACTTC CASSRHYVPFESSTYEQYF
TRBJ2-1 . TRBV28 15 TRBD2 TGTGCCAGCAGTTTACCTTACGGGAGGGCCCATGAGCAGTTCTTC CASSLPYGRAHEQFF
TRBJ2-7 . TRBV28 14 . TGTGCCAGCAGCCTCCTTCAGGGGCTCTACGAGCAGTACTTC CASSLLQGLYEQYF
TRBJ2-7 . TRBV28 15 TRBD2 TGTGCCAGCACCTCTGGACTAGCGGGAGTAAAAGAGCAGTACTTC CASTSGLAGVKEQYF
TRBJ1-4 . TRBV7-9 14 . TGTGCCAGCAGCTTAGGTGTGGCCCTTGAAAAACTGTTTTTT CASSLGVALEKLFF
TRBJ2-2 once TRBV5-4 14 TRBD1 TGTGCCAGCAGAACGGGACAGGGGGCCGGGGAGCTGTTTTTT CASRTGQGAGELFF
TRBJ1-2 . TRBV28 14 TRBD1 TGTGCCAGCAACCGCGAGACAGGGAACTATGGCTACACCTTC CASNRETGNYGYTF
TRBJ2-2 . TRBV5-1 17 TRBD2 TGCGCCAGCAGCTTGGCCGCGGGAGGGTTGTTCACCGGGGAGCTGTTTTTT CASSLAAGGLFTGELFF